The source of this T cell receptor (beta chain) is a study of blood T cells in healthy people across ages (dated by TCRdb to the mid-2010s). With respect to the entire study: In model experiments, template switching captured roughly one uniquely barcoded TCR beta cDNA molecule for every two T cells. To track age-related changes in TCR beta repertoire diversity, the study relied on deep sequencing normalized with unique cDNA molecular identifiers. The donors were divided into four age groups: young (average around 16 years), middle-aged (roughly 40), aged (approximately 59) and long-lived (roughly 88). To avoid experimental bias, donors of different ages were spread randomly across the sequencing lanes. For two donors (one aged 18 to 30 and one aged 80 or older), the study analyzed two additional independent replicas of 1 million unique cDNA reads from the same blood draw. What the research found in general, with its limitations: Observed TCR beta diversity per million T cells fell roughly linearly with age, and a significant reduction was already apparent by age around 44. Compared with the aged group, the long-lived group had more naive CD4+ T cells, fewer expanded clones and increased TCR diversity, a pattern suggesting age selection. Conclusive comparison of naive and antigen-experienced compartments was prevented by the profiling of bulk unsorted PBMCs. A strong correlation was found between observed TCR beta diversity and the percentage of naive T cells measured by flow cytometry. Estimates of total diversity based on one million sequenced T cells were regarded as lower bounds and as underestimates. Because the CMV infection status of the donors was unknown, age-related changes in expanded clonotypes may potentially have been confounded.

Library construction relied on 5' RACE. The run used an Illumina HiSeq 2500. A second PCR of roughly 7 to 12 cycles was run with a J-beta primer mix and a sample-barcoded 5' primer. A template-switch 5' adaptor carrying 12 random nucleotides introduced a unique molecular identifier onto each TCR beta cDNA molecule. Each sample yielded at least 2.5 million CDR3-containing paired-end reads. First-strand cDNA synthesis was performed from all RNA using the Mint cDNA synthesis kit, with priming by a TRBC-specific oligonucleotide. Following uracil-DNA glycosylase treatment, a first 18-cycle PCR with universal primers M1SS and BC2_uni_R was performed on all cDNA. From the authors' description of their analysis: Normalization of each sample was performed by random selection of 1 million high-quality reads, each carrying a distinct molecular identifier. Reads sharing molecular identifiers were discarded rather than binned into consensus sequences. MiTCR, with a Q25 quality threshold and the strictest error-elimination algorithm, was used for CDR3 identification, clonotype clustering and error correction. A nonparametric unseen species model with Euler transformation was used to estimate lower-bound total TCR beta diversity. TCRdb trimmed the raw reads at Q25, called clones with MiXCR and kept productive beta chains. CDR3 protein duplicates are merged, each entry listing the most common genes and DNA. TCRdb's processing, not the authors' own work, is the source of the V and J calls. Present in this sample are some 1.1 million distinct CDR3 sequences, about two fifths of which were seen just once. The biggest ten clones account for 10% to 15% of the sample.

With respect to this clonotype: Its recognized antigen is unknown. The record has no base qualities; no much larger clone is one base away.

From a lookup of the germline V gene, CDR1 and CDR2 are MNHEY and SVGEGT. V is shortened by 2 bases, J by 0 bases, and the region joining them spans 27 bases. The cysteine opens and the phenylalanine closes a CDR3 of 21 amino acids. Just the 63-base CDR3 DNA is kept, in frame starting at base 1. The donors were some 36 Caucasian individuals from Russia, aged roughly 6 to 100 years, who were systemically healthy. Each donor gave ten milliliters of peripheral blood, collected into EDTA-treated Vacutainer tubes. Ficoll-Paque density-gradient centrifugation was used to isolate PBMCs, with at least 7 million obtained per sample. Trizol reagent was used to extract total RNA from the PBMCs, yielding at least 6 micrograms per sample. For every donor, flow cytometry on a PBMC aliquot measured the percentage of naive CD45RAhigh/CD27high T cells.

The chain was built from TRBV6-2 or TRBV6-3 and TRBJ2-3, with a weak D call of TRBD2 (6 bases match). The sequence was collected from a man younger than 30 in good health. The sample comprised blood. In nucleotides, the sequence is TGTGCCAGCAGTTACCCTCGGGATAGCGGCTTAGACCCCCCGAGCACAGATACGCAGTATTTT. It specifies CASSYPRDSGLDPPSTDTQYF.